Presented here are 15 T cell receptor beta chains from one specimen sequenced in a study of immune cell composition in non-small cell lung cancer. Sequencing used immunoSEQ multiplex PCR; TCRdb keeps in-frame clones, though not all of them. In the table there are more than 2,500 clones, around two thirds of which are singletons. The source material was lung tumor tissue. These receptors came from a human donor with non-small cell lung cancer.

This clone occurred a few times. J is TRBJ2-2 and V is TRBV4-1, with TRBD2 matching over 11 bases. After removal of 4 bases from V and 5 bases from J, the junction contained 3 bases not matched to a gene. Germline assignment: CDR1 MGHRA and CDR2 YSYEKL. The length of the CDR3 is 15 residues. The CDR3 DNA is TGCGCCAGCAGCCGGACTAGCGGGCAGACCGGGGAGCTGTTTTTT. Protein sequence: CASSRTSGQTGELFF.

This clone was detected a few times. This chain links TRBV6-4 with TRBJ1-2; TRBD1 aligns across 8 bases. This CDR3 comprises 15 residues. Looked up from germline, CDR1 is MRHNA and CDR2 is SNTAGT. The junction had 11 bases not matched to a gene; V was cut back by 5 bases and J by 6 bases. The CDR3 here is CASSSTPGTGHGYTF. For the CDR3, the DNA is TGTGCCAGCAGTTCCACCCCCGGGACAGGACATGGCTACACCTTC.

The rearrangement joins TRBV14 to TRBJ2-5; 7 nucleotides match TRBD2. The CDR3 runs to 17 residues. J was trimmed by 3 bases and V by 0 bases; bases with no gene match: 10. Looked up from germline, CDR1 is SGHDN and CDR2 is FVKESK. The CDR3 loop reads CASSQDWGGGEEETQYF. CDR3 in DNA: TGTGCCAGCAGCCAAGACTGGGGGGGAGGGGAAGAAGAGACCCAGTACTTC. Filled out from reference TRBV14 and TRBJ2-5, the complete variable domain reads EAGVTQFPSHSVIEKGQTVTLRCDPISGHDNLYWYRRVMGKEIKFLLHFVKESKQDESGMPNNRFLAERTGGTYSTLKVQPAELEDSGVYFCASSQDWGGGEEETQYFGPGTRLLVL.

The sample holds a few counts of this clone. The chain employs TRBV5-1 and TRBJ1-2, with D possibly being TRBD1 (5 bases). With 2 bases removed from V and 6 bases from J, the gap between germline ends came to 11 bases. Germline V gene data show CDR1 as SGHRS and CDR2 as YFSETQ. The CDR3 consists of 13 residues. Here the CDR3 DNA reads TGCGCCAGCAGCTTCCCCCAGGGTAATGGCTACACCTTC. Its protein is CASSFPQGNGYTF.

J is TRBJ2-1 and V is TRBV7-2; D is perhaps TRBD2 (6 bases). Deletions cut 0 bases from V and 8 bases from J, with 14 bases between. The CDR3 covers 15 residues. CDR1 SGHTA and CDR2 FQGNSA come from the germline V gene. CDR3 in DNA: TGTGCCAGCAGCTTAGCGTTTGCGGGGTGGGATGAGCAGTTCTTC. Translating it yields CASSLAFAGWDEQFF.

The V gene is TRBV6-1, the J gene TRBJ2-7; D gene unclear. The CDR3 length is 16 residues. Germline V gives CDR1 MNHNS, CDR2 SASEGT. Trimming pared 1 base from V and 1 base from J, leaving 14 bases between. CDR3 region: CASSEGVPGISYEQYF. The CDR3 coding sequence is TGTGCCAGCAGTGAAGGAGTCCCGGGTATTTCCTACGAGCAGTACTTC.

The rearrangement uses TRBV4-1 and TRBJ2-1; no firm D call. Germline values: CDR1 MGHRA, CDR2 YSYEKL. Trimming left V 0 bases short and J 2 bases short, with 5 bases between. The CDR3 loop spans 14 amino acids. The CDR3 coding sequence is TGCGCCAGCAGCCAAGATAGTACCTACAATGAGCAGTTCTTC. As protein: CASSQDSTYNEQFF.

This CDR3 reads CASSLDLRAGGTTDTQYF. The CDR3 DNA reads TGTGCCAGCAGCTTAGATCTAAGGGCGGGAGGAACAACAGATACGCAGTATTTT. This chain uses TRBV11-2 with TRBJ2-3; 8 bases line up with TRBD2. The V gene end was trimmed by 0 bases and the J gene end by 3 bases; junction bases not matched to a gene: 11. Germline V gene data show CDR1 as SGHAT and CDR2 as FQNNGV. The CDR3 consists of 18 residues.

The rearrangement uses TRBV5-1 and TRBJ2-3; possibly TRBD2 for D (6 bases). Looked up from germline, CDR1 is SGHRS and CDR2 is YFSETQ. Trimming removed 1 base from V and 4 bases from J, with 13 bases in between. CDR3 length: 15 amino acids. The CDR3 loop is CASSLQRGRPDTQYF. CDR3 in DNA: TGCGCCAGCAGCTTGCAACGGGGGAGACCAGATACGCAGTATTTT.

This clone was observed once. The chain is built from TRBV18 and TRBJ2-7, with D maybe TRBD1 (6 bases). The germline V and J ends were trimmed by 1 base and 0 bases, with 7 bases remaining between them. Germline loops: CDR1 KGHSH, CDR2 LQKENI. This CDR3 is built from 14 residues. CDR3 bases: TGTGCCAGCTCACCACGACAGGACTCCTACGAGCAGTACTTC. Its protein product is CASSPRQDSYEQYF. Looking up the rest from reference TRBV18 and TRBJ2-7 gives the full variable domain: NAGVMQNPRHLVRRRGQEARLRCSPMKGHSHVYWYRQLPEEGLKFMVYLQKENIIDESGMPKERFSAEFPKEGPSILRIQQVVRGDSAAYFCASSPRQDSYEQYFGPGTRLTVT.

CDR3 sequence: CASSFRVEAQGYEQYF. The CDR3, as DNA: TGTGCCAGCAGTTTTCGAGTCGAAGCACAGGGTTACGAGCAGTACTTC. The chain couples TRBV28 to TRBJ2-7, with a possible D match to TRBD1 (6 bases). Trimming cost V 3 bases and J 4 bases, with 19 bases left between them. The CDR3 spans 16 residues. Germline lookup yields CDR1 MDHEN and CDR2 SYDVKM.

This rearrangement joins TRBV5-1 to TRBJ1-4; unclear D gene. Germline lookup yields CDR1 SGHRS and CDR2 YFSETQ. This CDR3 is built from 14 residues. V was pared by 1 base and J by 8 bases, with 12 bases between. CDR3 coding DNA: TGCGCCAGCAGCTTGAGTGGAGGGCGCGAAAAACTGTTTTTT. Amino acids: CASSLSGGREKLFF. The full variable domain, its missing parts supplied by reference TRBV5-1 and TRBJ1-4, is KAGVTQTPRYLIKTRGQQVTLSCSPISGHRSVSWYQQTPGQGLQFLFEYFSETQRNKGNFPGRFSGRQFSNSRSEMNVSTLELGDSALYLCASSLSGGREKLFFGSGTQLSVL.

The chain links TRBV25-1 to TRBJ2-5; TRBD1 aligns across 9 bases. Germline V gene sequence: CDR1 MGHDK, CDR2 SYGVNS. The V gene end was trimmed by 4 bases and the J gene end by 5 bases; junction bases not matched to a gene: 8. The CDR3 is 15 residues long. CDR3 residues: CASSGDRGIWETQYF. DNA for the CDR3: TGTGCCAGCAGTGGCGACAGGGGGATTTGGGAGACCCAGTACTTC.

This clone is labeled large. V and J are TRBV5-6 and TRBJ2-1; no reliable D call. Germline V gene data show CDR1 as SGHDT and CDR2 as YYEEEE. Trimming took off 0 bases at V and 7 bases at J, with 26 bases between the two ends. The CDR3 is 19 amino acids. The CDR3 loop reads CASSLGLELYRNNKNEQFF. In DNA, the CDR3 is TGTGCCAGCAGCTTGGGGCTGGAGTTGTACCGGAATAATAAGAATGAGCAGTTCTTC.

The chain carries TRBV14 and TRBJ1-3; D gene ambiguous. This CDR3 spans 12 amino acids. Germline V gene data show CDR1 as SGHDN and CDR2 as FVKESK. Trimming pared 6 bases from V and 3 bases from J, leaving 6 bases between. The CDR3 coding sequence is TGTGCCAGCAGTCGCGTTGGAAACACCATATATTTT. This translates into CASSRVGNTIYF.